These 23 T cell receptor beta chains originate from one sample sequenced in a study of T-cell reconstitution after alpha-beta-depleted transplantation in children. The TCRbeta library was prepared with unique molecular identifiers. TCRdb ran MiXCR on the PCR reads and lists one entry per CDR3 protein. The sample shows fewer than 550,000 distinct CDR3 sequences, about 10% of them seen only once. The source was PBMCs, collected before TCRalphabeta/CD19-depleted stem cell transplant. These receptors were taken from a child under 10 years old with inherited bone marrow failure, due to receive a stem cell transplant.

This clonotype was observed at least ten times. V usage is TRBV9 and J usage is TRBJ2-3; the D is unclear. The germline V gene encodes CDR1 SGDLS and CDR2 YYNGEE. Trimming pared 3 bases from V and 2 bases from J, leaving 7 bases between. This CDR3 is built from 13 residues. CDR3 bases: TGTGCCAGCAGCGGGACCACCACAGATACGCAGTATTTT. As protein: CASSGTTTDTQYF.

This clonotype appeared many times. The chain uses TRBV15 and TRBJ2-7; possible D gene TRBD2, 5 bases. Per the germline V gene, CDR1 is LNHNV and CDR2 is YYDKDF (reference sequence). With 1 base removed from V and 6 bases from J, the gap between germline ends came to 10 bases. The CDR3 runs to 13 residues. The CDR3 here is CATSRGAEGEQYF. CDR3 sequence (DNA): TGTGCCACCAGCAGAGGGGCCGAGGGCGAGCAGTACTTC.

In this sample, this clonotype turned up many times. V is TRBV27 and J is TRBJ2-2; 11 bases map to TRBD1. The CDR3 extends over 16 amino acids. V trimming: 5 bases; J trimming: 6 bases; junction bases outside the gene matches: 8. Germline CDR1 reads MNHEY; CDR2 reads SMNVEV (reference sequence). The CDR3 DNA follows: TGTGCCAGCAGTCCGTCGGGACAGGGGGGTTCCGGGGAGCTGTTTTTT. This encodes CASSPSGQGGSGELFF.

This clonotype showed up many times. The V call is TRBV10-3, the J call TRBJ2-7; D is tentatively TRBD1 or TRBD2 (6 bases each). Trimming cost V 0 bases and J 2 bases, with 8 bases left between them. Germline V gives CDR1 ENHRY, CDR2 SYGVKD. The CDR3 consists of 14 residues. The CDR3 DNA sequence: TGTGCCATCAGTGAGTCGAGGGGGGCCTACGAGCAGTACTTC. This translates into CAISESRGAYEQYF.

At least ten counts were recorded for this clonotype. V usage is TRBV7-2 and J usage is TRBJ2-7; D ambiguous. The germline V gene encodes CDR1 SGHTA and CDR2 FQGNSA. The CDR3 consists of 12 residues. Trimming left V 0 bases short and J 7 bases short, with 7 bases between. The CDR3 reads CASSLAWQEQYF. The CDR3 nucleotides are TGTGCCAGCAGCTTAGCGTGGCAGGAGCAGTACTTC.

This clonotype was detected many times. Written as DNA, the CDR3 is TGTGCCAGCAGCCTCACTCCGGGACAATCCTACGAGCAGTACTTC. It is translated as CASSLTPGQSYEQYF. The rearrangement joins TRBV3-1 to TRBJ2-7; a possible D gene is TRBD1 (6 bases). The germline V gene encodes CDR1 LGHDT and CDR2 YNNKEL (reference sequence). The V end was cut by 4 bases, the J end by 1 base, with 14 bases between. There are 15 residues in the CDR3.

This clonotype was found many times. The chain is built from TRBV27 and TRBJ2-2, with TRBD2 identical over 8 bases. The V and J ends lost 3 bases and 7 bases, in that order; junction bases with no gene match: 13. Germline CDR1 is MNHEY and CDR2 is SMNVEV (reference sequence). The CDR3 sequence is 17 residues long. The CDR3 reads CASSFELADFNGGELFF. The CDR3, as DNA: TGTGCCAGCAGTTTTGAACTAGCGGACTTTAATGGCGGGGAGCTGTTTTTT.

This clonotype was seen repeatedly, ten times or more. The chain carries TRBV16 and TRBJ2-1, with D uncertain. The germline CDR1 and CDR2 sequences are KGHSY and FQNENV. This CDR3 is 13 amino acids long. V gave up 8 bases and J gave up 4 bases, with 12 bases separating them. CDR3 coding DNA: TGTGCCAGCTGTGGGGTAAGATACAATGAGCAGTTCTTC. It encodes CASCGVRYNEQFF. The whole variable domain, remainder taken from reference TRBV16 and TRBJ2-1, is GEEVAQTPKHLVRGEGQKAKLYCAPIKGHSYVFWYQQVLKNEFKFLISFQNENVFDETGMPKERFSAKCLPNSPCSLEIQATKLEDSAVYFCASCGVRYNEQFFGPGTRLTVL.

There are many counts of this clonotype. The chain has TRBV5-1 and TRBJ2-4; no definite D call. V lost 0 bases and J lost 4, with 11 bases in between. The CDR3 has 15 amino acids. In germline, CDR1 is SGHRS, CDR2 YFSETQ. CDR3 loop: CASSLDPQIKNIQYF. Here the CDR3 DNA reads TGCGCCAGCAGCTTGGATCCACAAATAAAAAACATTCAGTACTTC.

There are many counts of this clonotype. V gene TRBV11-2 combines with J gene TRBJ2-4; D call uncertain. Trimming stripped 1 base from V and 6 bases from J, with 13 bases between. Germline V gives CDR1 SGHAT, CDR2 FQNNGV. The length of the CDR3 is 15 residues. CDR3 coding DNA: TGTGCCAGCAGCTTAGTCACCGACTTGATAAACATTCAGTACTTC. Protein sequence: CASSLVTDLINIQYF.

This clonotype was picked up many times. This sequence joins TRBV5-1 and TRBJ2-5; D is uncertain. CDR1 and CDR2 (germline): SGHRS, YFSETQ. Trimming pared 3 bases from V and 3 bases from J, leaving 12 bases between. CDR3 length: 14 residues. The CDR3 DNA reads as TGCGCCAGCAGCTACCAGACGCACAAAGAGACCCAGTACTTC. Protein product: CASSYQTHKETQYF.

This clonotype was counted only a few times. The rearrangement uses TRBV20-1 and TRBJ2-7; 7 positions match TRBD2. V gave up 3 bases and J gave up 1 base; unmatched junction bases: 6. The CDR3 has 14 amino acids. Germline V gives CDR1 DFQATT, CDR2 SNEGSKA (reference sequence). The CDR3 DNA reads as TGCAGTGCTAGGCAACTAGCGTCATCCTACGAGCAGTACTTC. This encodes CSARQLASSYEQYF.

This clonotype was seen ten or more times. The chain is built from TRBV10-3 and TRBJ1-6, with a possible D match to TRBD1 (6 bases). The CDR3 is 16 amino acids. Looked up from germline, CDR1 is ENHRY and CDR2 is SYGVKD. The germline V and J ends were trimmed by 4 bases and 7 bases, with 17 bases remaining between them. The chain's CDR3 is CAISATGGAGNSPLHF. Here the CDR3 DNA reads TGTGCCATCAGTGCGACGGGGGGCGCGGGGAATTCACCCCTCCACTTT.

This clonotype was counted many times. V and J are TRBV6-6 and TRBJ1-4; TRBD1 might be the D (6 bases). This CDR3 has 11 residues. With 6 bases removed from V and 8 bases from J, the gap between germline ends came to 7 bases. The germline gives CDR1 MNHNY, CDR2 SVGAGI (reference sequence). The CDR3 region has the DNA TGTGCCAGCAGAGGACAGGAAAAACTGTTTTTT. It translates to CASRGQEKLFF.

This clonotype was picked up many times. This chain links TRBV7-7 with TRBJ2-2; D is perhaps TRBD2 (6 bases). The CDR3 has 13 residues. CDR1 is SSHAT and CDR2 is FNYEAQ in the germline V gene (reference sequence). The ends were cut back, 3 bases at V and 5 bases at J, with 7 bases in the middle. The CDR3 coding sequence is TGTGCCAGCAGCTTGACTAGGACCGGGGAGCTGTTTTTT. It specifies CASSLTRTGELFF.

This clonotype has at least ten counts. The CDR3 coding sequence is TGCGCCAGCTTACAGGGGGCTTCGGACAATGAGCAGTTCTTC. This codes for CASLQGASDNEQFF. The chain combines TRBV5-1 with TRBJ2-1; TRBD1 agrees at 9 bases. The CDR3 length is 14 residues. The germline V gene encodes CDR1 SGHRS and CDR2 YFSETQ. Unmatched junction bases numbered 7, after V lost 7 bases and J lost 5 bases.

The genes are TRBV29-1 and TRBJ2-7, with D maybe TRBD1 (6 bases). CDR1 and CDR2 from the germline V gene are SQVTM and ANQGSEA. The germline V and J ends were trimmed by 7 bases and 6 bases, with 13 bases remaining between them. The CDR3 has 11 amino acids. The CDR3 region has the DNA TGCAGCGCTGGAACAGGGTCCGAGCAGTACTTC. Its translation is CSAGTGSEQYF.

This clonotype appeared many times. The CDR3 protein is CASSLAGRVFDEAFF. The CDR3 bases are TGTGCCAGCAGCTTAGCGGGCAGGGTATTTGATGAAGCTTTCTTT. The V gene is TRBV7-8, the J gene TRBJ1-1; D is perhaps TRBD1 (5 bases). Germline-derived CDR1 and CDR2 are SGHVS and FQNEAQ. Deletions cut 0 bases from V and 7 bases from J, with 15 bases between. The CDR3 length is 15 residues. The entire variable domain, with the rest obtained from reference TRBV7-8 and TRBJ1-1, is as follows: GAGVSQSPRYKVAKRGQDVALRCDPISGHVSLFWYQQALGQGPEFLTYFQNEAQLDKSGLPSDRFFAERPEGSVSTLKIQRTQQEDSAVYLCASSLAGRVFDEAFFGQGTRLTVV.

This clonotype showed up many times. The rearrangement links TRBV18 to TRBJ2-7; no clear D gene. The CDR3 sequence is 11 residues long. Germline V gene sequence: CDR1 KGHSH, CDR2 LQKENI. Trimming took off 3 bases at V and 5 bases at J, with 5 bases between the two ends. CDR3 in amino acids: CASSPGDEQYF. The DNA of the CDR3 is TGTGCCAGCTCACCCGGAGACGAGCAGTACTTC.

This clonotype was observed many times. The chain employs TRBV7-9 and TRBJ1-6; possible D gene TRBD1, 6 bases. CDR1 and CDR2 (germline): SEHNR, FQNEAQ (reference sequence). This CDR3 has 15 residues. Trimming took 5 bases from V and 7 from J, leaving 15 bases between them. The CDR3 DNA follows: TGTGCCAGCAGCCCCGGGACACTTCGGAATTCACCCCTCCACTTT. It yields the protein CASSPGTLRNSPLHF.

The rearrangement joins TRBV24-1 to TRBJ2-1; D is perhaps TRBD2 (5 bases). This CDR3 region has 15 residues. Trimming took 1 base from V and 5 from J, leaving 11 bases between them. Germline V gene data show CDR1 as KGHDR and CDR2 as SFDVKD. The CDR3 loop is CATSDFRLGDNEQFF. The CDR3 bases are TGTGCCACCAGTGATTTTCGCCTCGGGGACAATGAGCAGTTCTTC.

In its sample, this clonotype was seen once. This sequence may be a read error, since a much larger clone differs from it by one base. The rearrangement links TRBV9 to TRBJ1-2; D uncertain. Germline lookup yields CDR1 SGDLS and CDR2 YYNGEE. The CDR3 runs 17 residues. The CDR3 sequence: CASGVDGRSPPNYGYTF. CDR3 DNA sequence: TGTGCCAGCGGCGTAGATGGCAGGTCCCCACCCAACTATGGCTACACCTTC.

Many counts were recorded for this clonotype. This chain connects TRBV24-1 to TRBJ2-7, with TRBD2 identical over 10 bases. This CDR3 is 14 amino acids long. Germline CDR1 and CDR2: KGHDR and SFDVKD. With 7 bases clipped from V and 4 bases from J, the junction kept 6 bases outside the gene matches. This CDR3 reads CATSSGRDRYEQYF. CDR3 DNA: TGTGCCACCAGCAGCGGGAGGGATAGGTACGAGCAGTACTTC.